A single sample gave rise to the 32 T cell receptor beta chains below, sequenced in a study of CD8 T cells in ankylosing spondylitis. TCRdb used MiXCR to reprocess the 5' RACE reads, holding one entry per CDR3 protein. The sample has 400,000 or so distinct CDR3 sequences, roughly 26% seen once. Their antigens are not known. The study's findings and limits: Characteristic of ankylosing spondylitis blood, it appeared, was a TCR beta motif comprising about eight highly homologous variants.

Sequencing was performed on blood, either unsorted or a sorted T cell fraction (not recorded which). The receptor source for this set is a male donor with ankylosing spondylitis.

This sequence joins TRBV20-1 and TRBJ2-1; TRBD1 aligns across 9 bases. The V gene's germline CDR1 is DFQATT and CDR2 SNEGSKA (reference sequence). V was clipped by 6 bases and J by 8 bases; unmatched bases: 11. The CDR3 contains 14 residues. CDR3 amino acids: CSALSGTGMDEQFF. CDR3 bases: TGCAGTGCCTTGTCCGGGACAGGGATGGATGAGCAGTTCTTC.

In this sample, this clonotype turned up a few times. This chain links TRBV29-1 with TRBJ2-3; TRBD2 agrees at 10 bases. The length of the CDR3 is 16 residues. Looked up from germline, CDR1 is SQVTM and CDR2 is ANQGSEA. The junction had 14 bases not matched to a gene; V was cut back by 8 bases and J by 3 bases. In DNA form, the CDR3 reads TGCAGCTCTAGCGGGAGAGGCAGTTCTTGGACAGATACGCAGTATTTT. Translated: CSSSGRGSSWTDTQYF.

V gene TRBV6-1 combines with J gene TRBJ1-1; tentative D call: TRBD1 (5 bases). This CDR3 contains 14 residues. Germline assignment: CDR1 MNHNS and CDR2 SASEGT. Trimming took 6 bases from V and 4 from J, leaving 15 bases between them. Here the CDR3 reads CASSRRESFTEAFF. In nucleotides, the CDR3 is TGTGCCAGCAGCCGCAGGGAATCATTCACTGAAGCTTTCTTT.

CDR3 sequence: CASQQGRTGELFF. In DNA, the CDR3 is TGTGCCAGCCAACAGGGTAGGACCGGGGAGCTGTTTTTT. This chain connects TRBV12-3 or TRBV12-4 to TRBJ2-2, with D perhaps TRBD1 (6 bases). The CDR3 has 13 amino acids. Between the trimmed V and J ends, which lost 8 bases and 5 bases, there was a span of 12 bases.

CDR3 in amino acids: CASSSEAGSGNTIYF. Here the CDR3 DNA reads TGTGCCAGCAGCTCCGAAGCGGGCTCTGGAAACACCATATATTTT. The chain has TRBV5-5 and TRBJ1-3; D is uncertain. V shed 3 bases and J shed 0 bases, with 10 bases lying between them. CDR1 and CDR2 from the germline V gene are SGHKS and YYEKEE (reference sequence). The CDR3 has 15 amino acids. The variable domain in full, completed from reference TRBV5-5 and TRBJ1-3, reads DAGVTQSPTHLIKTRGQQVTLRCSPISGHKSVSWYQQVLGQGPQFIFQYYEKEERGRGNFPDRFSARQFPNYSSELNVNALLLGDSALYLCASSSEAGSGNTIYFGEGSWLTVV.

The sample holds many counts of this clonotype. The chain joins TRBV7-2 to TRBJ2-1; TRBD1 is a possible D gene (6 bases). CDR1 and CDR2 from the germline V gene are SGHTA and FQGNSA. Trimming shortened V by 5 bases and J by 7 bases, and 9 bases separated the two germline ends. This CDR3 has 12 residues. CDR3 in DNA: TGTGCCAGCAGCCCAGGGGTAAATGAGCAGTTCTTC. Protein product: CASSPGVNEQFF.

The chain uses TRBV20-1 and TRBJ1-2, with D tentatively TRBD1 (5 bases). V was trimmed by 5 bases and J by 5 bases, leaving 12 bases between them. Germline V gene lookup returns CDR1 DFQATT and CDR2 SNEGSKA (reference sequence). The CDR3 extends over 12 amino acids. The CDR3 here is CSAGRGPYGYTF. CDR3 nucleotides: TGCAGTGCTGGGAGGGGCCCTTATGGCTACACCTTC.

The chain couples TRBV5-6 to TRBJ2-5; D may be TRBD2 (5 bases). This CDR3 is built from 14 residues. Trimming removed 3 bases from V and 2 bases from J, with 11 bases in between. CDR1 and CDR2 (germline): SGHDT, YYEEEE. The CDR3 nucleotides read TGTGCCAGCAGCTATGCGCAGCGGCAAGAGACCCAGTACTTC. This codes for CASSYAQRQETQYF. Combining the CDR3 with reference TRBV5-6 and TRBJ2-5 gives the whole variable domain DAGVTQSPTHLIKTRGQQVTLRCSPKSGHDTVSWYQQALGQGPQFIFQYYEEEERQRGNFPDRFSGHQFPNYSSELNVNALLLGDSALYLCASSYAQRQETQYFGPGTRLLVL.

The chain recombines TRBV24-1 with TRBJ2-1; tentative D call: TRBD2 (6 bases). The CDR3 runs 11 residues. Germline-derived CDR1 and CDR2 are KGHDR and SFDVKD. V gave up 7 bases and J gave up 12 bases, with 12 bases separating them. The DNA of the CDR3 is TGTGCCACCAGCGCGGGGCGTGGGCAGTTCTTC. This sequence encodes CATSAGRGQFF.

This clonotype was seen more than once but under ten times. The rearrangement joins TRBV5-1 to TRBJ1-1; no clear D gene. Germline V gene lookup returns CDR1 SGHRS and CDR2 YFSETQ. The CDR3 is 16 residues long. Trimming removed 0 bases from V and 3 bases from J, with 15 bases in between. CDR3 nucleotide sequence: TGCGCCAGCAGCTTGGCCCTAGGAGGGATTGACACTGAAGCTTTCTTT. This sequence encodes CASSLALGGIDTEAFF.

V is TRBV7-2 and J is TRBJ2-3, with a possible D match to TRBD1 (6 bases). The CDR3 has 16 residues. The V gene's germline CDR1 is SGHTA and CDR2 FQGNSA. V lost 2 bases to trimming and J lost 3 bases, with 15 bases between them. CDR3 region: CASSLLWGRLTDTQYF. The CDR3 DNA sequence: TGTGCCAGCAGCTTACTTTGGGGGCGACTTACAGATACGCAGTATTTT.

This clonotype was seen more than once but under ten times. The chain couples TRBV14 to TRBJ2-3; 8 bases match TRBD2. This CDR3 is built from 16 residues. The V and J ends lost 5 bases and 0 bases, in that order; junction bases with no gene match: 7. Germline V lookup: CDR1 SGHDN, CDR2 FVKESK. The chain's CDR3 is CASSSGLATSTDTQYF. CDR3 sequence (DNA): TGTGCCAGCAGCTCTGGACTAGCCACTAGCACAGATACGCAGTATTTT.

This clonotype was seen more than once but under ten times. V gene TRBV24-1 combines with J gene TRBJ2-5; 7 bases fit TRBD1. Germline trimming cut 7 bases from V and 2 bases from J; bases unmatched to any gene: 6. Germline-derived CDR1 and CDR2 are KGHDR and SFDVKD. The CDR3 contains 14 residues. The CDR3 reads CATSRRGRQETQYF. The CDR3 region has the DNA TGTGCCACCAGCCGCAGGGGGAGACAAGAGACCCAGTACTTC.

The genes are TRBV5-1 and TRBJ2-2; tentative D call: TRBD2 (6 bases). V was clipped by 1 base and J by 7 bases, with 17 bases between them. Per the germline V gene, CDR1 is SGHRS and CDR2 is YFSETQ. This CDR3 spans 16 amino acids. The CDR3: CASSLIQRVIDGELFF. The CDR3 DNA reads as TGCGCCAGCAGCTTGATCCAGCGGGTGATAGACGGGGAGCTGTTTTTT.

The sample holds a few counts of this clonotype. The J gene is TRBJ2-1, the V gene TRBV4-2; unclear D gene. V lost 4 bases and J 0 bases, leaving 10 bases between the germline ends. Germline lookup yields CDR1 LGHNA and CDR2 YNFKEQ. This CDR3 has 15 residues. The CDR3 bases are TGTGCCAGCAGCCCCGAAGGAAGCTCCTACAATGAGCAGTTCTTC. Translation gives CASSPEGSSYNEQFF.

This clonotype has just a few counts. J is TRBJ2-7 and V is TRBV5-6, with TRBD2 identical over 8 bases. The CDR3 has 14 amino acids. V shed 5 bases and J 2 bases; nucleotides not matched to a gene: 6. Per germline, CDR1 SGHDT and CDR2 YYEEEE. The CDR3 coding sequence is TGTGCCAGCAGACGGGGGGGGCCTACCTACGAGCAGTACTTC. This codes for CASRRGGPTYEQYF.

The genes are TRBV2 and TRBJ2-7; D may be TRBD2 (6 bases). Trimming shortened V by 9 bases and J by 4 bases, and 25 bases separated the two germline ends. CDR1 is SNHLY and CDR2 is FYNNEI in the germline V gene. This CDR3 is built from 16 residues. CDR3 bases: TGTGCCAGTGAGGGAGGACTCAACCTTTTGGGATACGAGCAGTACTTC. Translated, it gives CASEGGLNLLGYEQYF.

This clonotype was seen more than once but under ten times. The J gene is TRBJ1-4, the V gene TRBV10-3, with D maybe TRBD1 (6 bases). Looked up from germline, CDR1 is ENHRY and CDR2 is SYGVKD. Trimming shortened V by 2 bases and J by 8 bases, and 18 bases separated the two germline ends. The CDR3 is 16 residues long. CDR3 loop: CAISEQQQGLGEKLFF. CDR3 nucleotide sequence: TGTGCCATCAGTGAGCAACAACAGGGACTCGGGGAAAAACTGTTTTTT.

This clonotype was seen a handful of times. The chain has TRBV5-1 and TRBJ2-7; D is possibly TRBD1 (5 bases). Looked up from germline, CDR1 is SGHRS and CDR2 is YFSETQ. V was clipped by 0 bases and J by 1 base, with 11 bases between them. This CDR3 region has 15 residues. The DNA for the CDR3 is TGCGCCAGCAGCTTGGAGGGCAGGGCGTCCTACGAGCAGTACTTC. This translates into CASSLEGRASYEQYF.

The rearrangement uses TRBV20-1 and TRBJ1-1, with a tentative D call TRBD1 (5 bases). This CDR3 is built from 11 residues. Germline CDR1 reads DFQATT; CDR2 reads SNEGSKA (reference sequence). V shed 4 bases and J shed 11 bases, with 14 bases lying between them. The CDR3 DNA follows: TGCAGTGCTAAGAAGGGGCCGGAGGCTTTCTTT. Its translation: CSAKKGPEAFF.

V and J are TRBV7-7 and TRBJ2-7; 8 bases map to TRBD2. This CDR3 spans 15 amino acids. Germline V gives CDR1 SSHAT, CDR2 FNYEAQ (reference sequence). The ends lost 5 bases at V and 0 bases at J; junction bases unmatched: 6. The CDR3 DNA sequence: TGTGCCAGCAGCGCGGGACTAGTGAGCTCCTACGAGCAGTACTTC. This codes for CASSAGLVSSYEQYF.

This clonotype was seen a handful of times. This rearrangement joins TRBV3-1 to TRBJ1-1; 10 bases are a match to TRBD1. J lost 3 bases, V lost 2 bases, and 3 bases had no gene match. The CDR3 spans 15 residues. Germline CDR1 and CDR2: LGHDT and YNNKEL (reference sequence). The DNA for the CDR3 is TGTGCCAGCAGCCAACGACAGGGGGCTTACACTGAAGCTTTCTTT. This codes for CASSQRQGAYTEAFF.

This chain uses TRBV20-1 with TRBJ2-3; TRBD2 aligns across 15 bases. The V gene's germline CDR1 is DFQATT and CDR2 SNEGSKA (reference sequence). The V gene end was trimmed by 5 bases and the J gene end by 4 bases; junction bases not matched to a gene: 7. The CDR3 sequence is 16 residues long. CDR3 residues: CSAPEGLAGGPDTQYF. CDR3 coding DNA: TGCAGTGCTCCGGAGGGACTAGCGGGAGGCCCAGATACGCAGTATTTT.

This clonotype occurred a few times. The chain joins TRBV10-2 to TRBJ2-5; D is unresolved. V lost 8 bases, J lost 5 bases, and 15 bases lay in between. This CDR3 is built from 13 residues. Germline CDR1 WSHSY, CDR2 SAAADI. CDR3 sequence: CASSEVLGETQYF. As DNA, the CDR3 is TGCGCCAGCTCTGAGGTCCTTGGGGAGACCCAGTACTTC.

This chain joins TRBV20-1 and TRBJ1-2; the D is unclear. The CDR3 covers 12 residues. The germline V gene has CDR1 DFQATT and CDR2 SNEGSKA (reference sequence). V was cut by 1 base and J by 5 bases, with 8 bases left in between. CDR3 sequence reads: CSARGVRYGYTF. For the CDR3, the DNA is TGCAGTGCTAGAGGGGTGAGGTATGGCTACACCTTC.

This sequence joins TRBV5-1 and TRBJ1-6, with 10 bases identical to TRBD1. Trimming cost V 3 bases and J 7 bases; bases outside gene matches: 7. The germline gives CDR1 SGHRS, CDR2 YFSETQ. This CDR3 region has 16 residues. CDR3 bases: TGCGCCAGCAGCTACGAACCGGGACAGGGGAATTCACCCCTCCACTTT. Amino acids: CASSYEPGQGNSPLHF.

This clonotype has only a few counts. The V gene is TRBV24-1, the J gene TRBJ2-2; D is perhaps TRBD2 (6 bases). CDR1 is KGHDR, CDR2 SFDVKD, per germline. Trimming stripped 4 bases from V and 7 bases from J, with 21 bases between. This CDR3 has 17 residues. CDR3 amino acids: CATSDHGRTGSNGELFF. CDR3 in DNA: TGTGCCACCAGTGACCATGGGCGAACCGGGAGTAACGGGGAGCTGTTTTTT.

The CDR3 coding sequence is TGTGCCAGCCATTCTTCCCTAAATAAGGCTTTCTTT. This gives the protein CASHSSLNKAFF. The chain recombines TRBV12-3 or TRBV12-4 with TRBJ1-1, with no clear D. The CDR3 covers 12 residues. The V end lost 8 bases, the J end lost 11 bases, and 18 bases lay between the germline ends.

This chain uses TRBV5-1 with TRBJ2-1; TRBD2 matches 9 bases. This CDR3 has 17 residues. From germline, CDR1 is SGHRS and CDR2 YFSETQ. The V gene end was trimmed by 0 bases and the J gene end by 8 bases; junction bases not matched to a gene: 12. This CDR3 reads CASSLEGLAVPGDEQFF. CDR3 in DNA: TGCGCCAGCAGCTTGGAGGGACTAGCAGTCCCGGGGGATGAGCAGTTCTTC.

The V and J genes are TRBV20-1 and TRBJ2-3; TRBD2 matches at 10 bases. The CDR3 is made up of 13 amino acids. Germline values: CDR1 DFQATT, CDR2 SNEGSKA (reference sequence). The CDR3 protein is CSALAGGTDTQYF. The DNA of the CDR3 is TGCAGCGCCCTAGCGGGAGGCACAGATACGCAGTATTTT.

This clonotype was detected a few times. The rearrangement links TRBV4-1 to TRBJ2-1, with 9 bases lining up with TRBD2. Germline CDR1 MGHRA, CDR2 YSYEKL. This CDR3 region has 15 residues. The J segment lost 0 bases and the V segment lost 3 bases, leaving 0 bases of the junction unmatched. In DNA, the CDR3 is TGCGCCAGCAGCCATAGCGGGAGCTCCTACAATGAGCAGTTCTTC. Its protein is CASSHSGSSYNEQFF.

This chain connects TRBV20-1 to TRBJ1-2; TRBD1 agrees at 9 bases. The length of the CDR3 is 13 residues. After removal of 6 bases from V and 5 bases from J, the junction contained 7 bases not matched to a gene. Germline loops: CDR1 DFQATT, CDR2 SNEGSKA (reference sequence). CDR3 region: CSAPDRGPYGYTF. CDR3 DNA sequence: TGCAGTGCCCCGGACAGGGGACCTTATGGCTACACCTTC.